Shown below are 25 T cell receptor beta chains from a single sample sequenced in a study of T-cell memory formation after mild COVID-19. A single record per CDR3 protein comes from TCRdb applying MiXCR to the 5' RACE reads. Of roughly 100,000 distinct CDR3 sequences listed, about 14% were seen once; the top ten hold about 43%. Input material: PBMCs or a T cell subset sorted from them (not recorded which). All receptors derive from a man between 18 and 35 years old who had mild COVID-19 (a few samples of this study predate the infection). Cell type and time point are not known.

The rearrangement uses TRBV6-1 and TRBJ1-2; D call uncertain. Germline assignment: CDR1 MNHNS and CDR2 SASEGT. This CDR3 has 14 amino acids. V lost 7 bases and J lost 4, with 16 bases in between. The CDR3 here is CASKHPGSSYGYTF. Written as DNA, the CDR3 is TGTGCCAGCAAACACCCTGGGAGCTCCTATGGCTACACCTTC.

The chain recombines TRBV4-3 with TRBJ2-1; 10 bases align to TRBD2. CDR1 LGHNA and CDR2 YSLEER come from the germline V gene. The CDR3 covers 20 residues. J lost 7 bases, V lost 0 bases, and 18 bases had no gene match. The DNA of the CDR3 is TGCGCCAGCAGCCAAGATTCCCCTTCTACGATGAGCGGGGGGGCAAATGAGCAGTTCTTC. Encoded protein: CASSQDSPSTMSGGANEQFF.

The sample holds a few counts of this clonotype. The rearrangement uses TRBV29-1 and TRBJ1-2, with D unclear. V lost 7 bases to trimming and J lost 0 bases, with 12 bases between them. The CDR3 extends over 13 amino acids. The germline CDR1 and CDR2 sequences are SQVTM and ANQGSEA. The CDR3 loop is CSAPDSTNYGYTF. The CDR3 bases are TGCAGCGCCCCGGACTCCACTAACTATGGCTACACCTTC.

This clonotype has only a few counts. The CDR3 loop is CASSLGMRGGAGETQYF. The CDR3 nucleotides are TGTGCCAGCAGCTTAGGAATGCGCGGGGGGGCCGGCGAGACCCAGTACTTC. J is TRBJ2-5 and V is TRBV7-9; 9 nucleotides align to TRBD2. Germline CDR1 SEHNR, CDR2 FQNEAQ (reference sequence). The CDR3 loop spans 17 amino acids. Trimming at V came to 1 base and at J to 5 bases, leaving 11 bases not matched to a gene.

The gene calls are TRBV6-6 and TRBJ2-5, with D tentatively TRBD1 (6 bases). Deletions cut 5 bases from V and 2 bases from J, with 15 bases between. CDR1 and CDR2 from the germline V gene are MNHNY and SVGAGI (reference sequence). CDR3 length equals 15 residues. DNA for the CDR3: TGTGCCAGCAGTCCCCTCGGACAGATACAAGAGACCCAGTACTTC. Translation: CASSPLGQIQETQYF.

CDR3 nucleotide sequence: TGTGCCAGCAGCCTGATGGGGTACAATGAGCAGTTCTTC. Protein: CASSLMGYNEQFF. V gene TRBV5-8 combines with J gene TRBJ2-1, with D hard to call. Germline V CDR1 and CDR2: SGHTS, YDEGEE. CDR3 size: 13 residues. Trimming stripped 4 bases from V and 4 bases from J, with 9 bases between.

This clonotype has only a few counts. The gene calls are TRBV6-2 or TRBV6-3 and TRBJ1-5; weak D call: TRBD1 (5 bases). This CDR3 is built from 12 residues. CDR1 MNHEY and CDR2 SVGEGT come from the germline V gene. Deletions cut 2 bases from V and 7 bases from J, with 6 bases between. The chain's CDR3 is CASSYGAQPQHF. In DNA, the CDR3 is TGTGCCAGCAGTTACGGGGCCCAGCCCCAGCATTTT.

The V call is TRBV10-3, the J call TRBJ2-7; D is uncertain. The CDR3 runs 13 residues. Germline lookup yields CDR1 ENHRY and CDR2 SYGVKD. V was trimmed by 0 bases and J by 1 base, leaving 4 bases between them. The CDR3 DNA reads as TGTGCCATCAGTGAGTCGCATTCCTACGAGCAGTACTTC. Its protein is CAISESHSYEQYF.

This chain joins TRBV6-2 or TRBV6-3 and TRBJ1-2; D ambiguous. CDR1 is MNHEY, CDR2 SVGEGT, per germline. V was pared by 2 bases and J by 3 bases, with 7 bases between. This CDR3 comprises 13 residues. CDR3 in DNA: TGTGCCAGCAGTTACGTGGCGTACTATGGCTACACCTTC. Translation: CASSYVAYYGYTF.

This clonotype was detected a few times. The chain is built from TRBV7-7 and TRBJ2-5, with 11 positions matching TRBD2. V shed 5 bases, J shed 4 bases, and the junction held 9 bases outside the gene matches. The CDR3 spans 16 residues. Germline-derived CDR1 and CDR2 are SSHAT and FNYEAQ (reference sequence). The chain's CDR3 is CASSPELAGEGETQYF. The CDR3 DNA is TGTGCCAGCAGCCCCGAACTAGCGGGGGAGGGAGAGACCCAGTACTTC.

CDR3 nucleotide sequence: TGTGCCAGCAGTTATAGGGCAGTCTACGAGCAGTACTTC. This sequence encodes CASSYRAVYEQYF. This rearrangement joins TRBV6-2 or TRBV6-3 to TRBJ2-7; no clear D gene. CDR1 is MNHEY and CDR2 is SVGEGT in the germline V gene. The CDR3 is 13 amino acids. V was cut by 3 bases and J by 3 bases, with 9 bases left in between.

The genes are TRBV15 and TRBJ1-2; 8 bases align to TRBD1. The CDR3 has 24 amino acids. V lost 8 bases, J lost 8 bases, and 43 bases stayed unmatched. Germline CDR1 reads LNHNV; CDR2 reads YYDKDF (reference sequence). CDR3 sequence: CATQYRDKAVTLWGQVRRALGYTF. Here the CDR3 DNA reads TGTGCCACCCAATACAGGGACAAAGCTGTAACATTGTGGGGACAGGTCCGGAGGGCGCTCGGCTACACCTTC.

The CDR3 here is CASSPAPTLSEKLFF. The CDR3 DNA follows: TGTGCCAGCAGTCCCGCCCCGACCTTGAGCGAAAAACTGTTTTTT. The V and J genes are TRBV6-5 and TRBJ1-4; D not certain. The CDR3 length is 15 residues. The ends were cut back, 5 bases at V and 8 bases at J, with 18 bases in the middle. The germline V gene encodes CDR1 MNHEY and CDR2 SVGAGI.

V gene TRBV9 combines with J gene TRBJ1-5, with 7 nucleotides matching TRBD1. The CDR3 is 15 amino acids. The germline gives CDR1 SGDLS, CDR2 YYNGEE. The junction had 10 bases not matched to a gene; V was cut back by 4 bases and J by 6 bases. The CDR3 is CASSTDATGSQPQHF. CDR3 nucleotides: TGTGCCAGCAGCACCGACGCGACAGGGAGTCAGCCCCAGCATTTT.

CDR3 amino acids: CASSLGQGFLDGYTF. As DNA, the CDR3 is TGTGCCAGCAGTTTAGGACAGGGATTTCTCGATGGCTACACCTTC. The chain combines TRBV28 with TRBJ1-2, with 8 bases that match TRBD1. Germline V gene data show CDR1 as MDHEN and CDR2 as SYDVKM. This CDR3 is built from 15 residues. After removal of 2 bases from V and 6 bases from J, the junction contained 8 bases not matched to a gene.

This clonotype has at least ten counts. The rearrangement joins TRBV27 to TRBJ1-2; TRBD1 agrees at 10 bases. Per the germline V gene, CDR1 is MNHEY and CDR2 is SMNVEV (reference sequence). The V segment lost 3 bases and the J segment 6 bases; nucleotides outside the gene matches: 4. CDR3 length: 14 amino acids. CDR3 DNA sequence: TGTGCCAGCAGTTTTGGGGACAGGGGACATGGCTACACCTTC. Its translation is CASSFGDRGHGYTF.

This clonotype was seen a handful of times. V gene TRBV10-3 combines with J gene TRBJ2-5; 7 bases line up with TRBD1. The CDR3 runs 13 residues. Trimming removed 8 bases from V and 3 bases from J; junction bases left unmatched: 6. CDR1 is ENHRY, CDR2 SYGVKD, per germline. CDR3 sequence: CAIARQGKETQYF. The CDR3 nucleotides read TGTGCCATCGCGAGACAGGGCAAAGAGACCCAGTACTTC.

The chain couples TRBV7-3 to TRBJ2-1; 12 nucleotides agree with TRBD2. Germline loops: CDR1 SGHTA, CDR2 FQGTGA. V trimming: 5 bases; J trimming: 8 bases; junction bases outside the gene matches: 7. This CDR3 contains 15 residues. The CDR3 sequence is CASSKTSGGIDEQFF. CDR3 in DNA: TGTGCCAGCAGCAAGACTAGCGGGGGTATCGATGAGCAGTTCTTC.

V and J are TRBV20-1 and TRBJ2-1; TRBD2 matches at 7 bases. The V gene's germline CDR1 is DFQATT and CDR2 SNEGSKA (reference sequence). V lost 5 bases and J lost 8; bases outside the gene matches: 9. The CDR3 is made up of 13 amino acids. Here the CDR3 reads CSAAAGTLYEQFF. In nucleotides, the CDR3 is TGCAGTGCTGCAGCGGGGACGCTCTATGAGCAGTTCTTC.

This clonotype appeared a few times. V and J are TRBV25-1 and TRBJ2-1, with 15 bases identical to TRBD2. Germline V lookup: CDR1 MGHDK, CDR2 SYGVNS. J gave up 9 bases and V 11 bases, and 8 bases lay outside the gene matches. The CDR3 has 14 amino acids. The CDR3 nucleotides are TGTGCCTCCCGGACTAGCGGGGGGGCGAGTGAGCAGTTCTTC. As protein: CASRTSGGASEQFF.

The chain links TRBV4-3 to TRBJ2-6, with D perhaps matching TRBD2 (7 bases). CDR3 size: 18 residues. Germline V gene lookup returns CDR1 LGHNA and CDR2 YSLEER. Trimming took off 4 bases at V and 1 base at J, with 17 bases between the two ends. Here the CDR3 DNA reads TGCGCCAGCAGCCCCTGGCTGGGGGGGCGGTCTGGGGCCAACGTCCTGACTTTC. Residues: CASSPWLGGRSGANVLTF.

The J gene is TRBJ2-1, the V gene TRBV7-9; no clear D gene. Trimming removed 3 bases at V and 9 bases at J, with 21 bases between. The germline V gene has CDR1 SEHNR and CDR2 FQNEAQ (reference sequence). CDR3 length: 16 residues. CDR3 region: CASSLTTGGEDAEQFF. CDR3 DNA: TGTGCCAGCAGCTTGACGACTGGCGGTGAGGACGCTGAGCAGTTCTTC.

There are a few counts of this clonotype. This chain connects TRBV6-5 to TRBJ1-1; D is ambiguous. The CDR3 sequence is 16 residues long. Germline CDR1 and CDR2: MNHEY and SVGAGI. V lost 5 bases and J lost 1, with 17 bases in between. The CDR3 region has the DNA TGTGCCAGCAGTCTTTCCACGGTCGGATGGAACACTGAAGCTTTCTTT. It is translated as CASSLSTVGWNTEAFF.

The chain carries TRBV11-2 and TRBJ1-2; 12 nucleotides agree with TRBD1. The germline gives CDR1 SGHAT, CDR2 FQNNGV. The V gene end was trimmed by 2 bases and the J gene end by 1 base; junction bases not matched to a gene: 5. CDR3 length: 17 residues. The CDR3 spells CASSLWDRGLHNYGYTF. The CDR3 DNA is TGTGCCAGCAGCTTATGGGACAGGGGGCTTCATAACTATGGCTACACCTTC.

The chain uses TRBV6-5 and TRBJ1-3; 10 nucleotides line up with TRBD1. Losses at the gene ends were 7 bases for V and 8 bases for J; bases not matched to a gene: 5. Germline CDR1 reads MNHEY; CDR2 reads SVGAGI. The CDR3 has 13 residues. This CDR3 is CASTRTGGYTIYF. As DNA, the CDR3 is TGTGCCAGCACCAGGACAGGGGGGTACACCATATATTTT.